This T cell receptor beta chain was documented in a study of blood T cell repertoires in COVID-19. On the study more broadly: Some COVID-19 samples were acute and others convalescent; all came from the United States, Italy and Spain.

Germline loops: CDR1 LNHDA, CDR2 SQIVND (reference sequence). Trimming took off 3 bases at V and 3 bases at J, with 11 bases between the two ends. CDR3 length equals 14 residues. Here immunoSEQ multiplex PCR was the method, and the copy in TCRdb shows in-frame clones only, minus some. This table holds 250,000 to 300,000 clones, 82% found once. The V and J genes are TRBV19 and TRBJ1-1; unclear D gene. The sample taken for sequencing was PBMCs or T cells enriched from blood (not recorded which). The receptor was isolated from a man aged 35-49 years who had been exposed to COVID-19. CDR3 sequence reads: CASSIQVGDTEAFF. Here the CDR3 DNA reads TGTGCCAGTAGTATCCAGGTGGGCGACACTGAAGCTTTCTTT.